This is a list of T cell receptor beta chains from one sample in a study of blood T cell repertoires in COVID-19. Some clones are missing from TCRdb's copy, which holds only in-frame ones; the method was immunoSEQ multiplex PCR. The repertoire consists of just over 60,000 clones, with less than 80% occurring once and the leading ten covering 15% to 20%. The sequencing input was peripheral blood. These receptors were obtained from a man between 60 and 75 years old with acute or convalescent COVID-19. Both conserved end residues are part of each CDR3. Each record gives: clone size, V gene, D gene, J gene, CDR3 protein, CDR3 DNA. A D gene is named only where the DNA matches it firmly. Where a row states a size, it is once, few, many or the class of an expanded clone; other rows omit it.

>few|TRBV2|TRBD1|TRBJ1-1
CASRKTGGTEAFF
TGTGCCAGCAGGAAGACAGGGGGCACTGAAGCTTTCTTT
>.|TRBV19|TRBD2|TRBJ2-1
CASSSRLAGVWNEQFF
TGTGCCAGTAGTTCCAGACTAGCGGGAGTATGGAATGAGCAGTTCTTC
>.|TRBV6-2/TRBV6-3|TRBD1|TRBJ1-2
CASSWGQSYGYTF
TGTGCCAGCAGTTGGGGACAGTCCTATGGCTACACCTTC
>.|TRBV20-1|.|TRBJ2-5
CSASTREAETQYF
TGCAGTGCTAGTACACGGGAAGCGGAGACCCAGTACTTC
>.|TRBV27|.|TRBJ2-2
CASSLTQGNTGELFF
TGTGCCAGCAGTTTGACCCAGGGGAACACCGGGGAGCTGTTTTTT
>few|TRBV28|TRBD1|TRBJ1-2
CASSWGRGRTSGYTF
TGTGCCAGCAGTTGGGGCAGGGGGCGTACCTCTGGCTACACCTTC
>.|TRBV27|TRBD1|TRBJ2-3
CASSPGQGRGDTQYF
TGTGCCAGCAGCCCGGGACAGGGGAGAGGAGATACGCAGTATTTT
>few|TRBV28|.|TRBJ2-7
CASSPQLGSNEQYF
TGTGCCAGCAGTCCCCAACTCGGGTCCAACGAGCAGTACTTC
>.|TRBV6-2/TRBV6-3|.|TRBJ2-1
CASSRSVRTNSDEQFF
TGTGCCAGCAGCCGAAGCGTTCGAACAAACTCCGATGAGCAGTTCTTC
>.|TRBV6-6|TRBD1|TRBJ1-5
CASSYSSGTGSQPQHF
TGTGCCAGCAGTTACTCGAGCGGGACAGGGAGTCAGCCCCAGCATTTT
>.|TRBV3-1/TRBV3-2|TRBD2|TRBJ2-7
CASSQGLAFYEQYF
TGTGCCAGCAGCCAGGGACTAGCCTTCTACGAGCAGTACTTC
>.|TRBV7-2|.|TRBJ1-4
CASSRQYGEKLFF
TGTGCCAGCAGCCGACAGTACGGTGAAAAACTGTTTTTT
>.|TRBV10-3|TRBD1|TRBJ1-2
CAISGGVQGIRGYTF
TGTGCCATCAGCGGAGGGGTACAGGGGATTCGTGGCTACACCTTC
>.|TRBV28|.|TRBJ2-6
CASSLGGTGANVLTF
TGTGCCAGCAGTTTAGGGGGGACCGGGGCCAACGTCCTGACTTTC
>.|TRBV11-3|TRBD2|TRBJ2-1
CASSLDSGDYNEQFF
TGTGCCAGCAGCTTAGACAGCGGGGATTACAATGAGCAGTTCTTC
>few|TRBV9|TRBD2|TRBJ2-1
CASSVNPSGIYNEQFF
TGTGCCAGCAGCGTAAATCCTAGCGGGATATACAATGAGCAGTTCTTC
>.|TRBV3-1/TRBV3-2|.|TRBJ1-2
CASSPGRGRDYGYTF
TGTGCCAGCAGCCCCGGAAGGGGAAGAGACTATGGCTACACCTTC
>.|TRBV6-1|TRBD1|TRBJ2-7
CASSVRLRDSVYEQYF
TGTGCCAGCAGTGTAAGACTCCGGGACAGTGTGTACGAGCAGTACTTC
>.|TRBV27|TRBD1|TRBJ1-1
CASSLTYPGQGHEAFF
TGTGCCAGCAGTTTAACCTACCCGGGACAGGGACATGAAGCTTTCTTT
>.|TRBV19|.|TRBJ2-7
CASSILATPTYEQYF
TGTGCCAGTAGTATTCTCGCGACACCCACCTACGAGCAGTACTTC
>.|TRBV5-1|.|TRBJ2-3
CASSATIPDTQYF
TGCGCCAGCAGCGCTACTATACCAGATACGCAGTATTTT
>.|TRBV19|TRBD2|TRBJ2-3
CASRGAGADTQYF
TGTGCCAGTAGGGGCGCGGGGGCAGATACGCAGTATTTT
>few|TRBV9|TRBD1|TRBJ2-7
CASSGPGGYYEQYF
TGTGCCAGCAGCGGACCAGGGGGCTACTACGAGCAGTACTTC
>.|TRBV11-2|TRBD1|TRBJ1-1
CASSLDSRDRRNTEAFF
TGTGCCAGCAGCTTAGATTCGAGGGACAGGAGGAACACTGAAGCTTTCTTT
>.|TRBV6-5|.|TRBJ2-1
CASRRPGYNEQFF
TGTGCCAGCAGGCGACCAGGATACAATGAGCAGTTCTTC
>few|TRBV6-6|.|TRBJ2-1
CASSYRDTYNEQFF
TGTGCCAGCAGTTACCGGGACACCTACAATGAGCAGTTCTTC
>.|TRBV6-6|.|TRBJ2-2
CASSATAGAAGELFF
TGTGCCAGCAGTGCCACCGCCGGAGCCGCCGGGGAGCTGTTTTTT
>.|TRBV5-1|.|TRBJ2-7
CASSAQTGRSYEQYF
TGCGCCAGCAGCGCCCAGACAGGAAGGTCCTACGAGCAGTACTTC
>.|TRBV5-1|TRBD2|TRBJ2-7
CASSLASSGGRNEQYF
TGCGCCAGCAGCTTGGCTTCTAGCGGAGGTAGGAACGAGCAGTACTTC
>.|TRBV4-2|.|TRBJ2-3
CASSQVTEYTDTQYF
TGTGCCAGCAGCCAAGTAACTGAGTACACAGATACGCAGTATTTT
>.|TRBV11-2|.|TRBJ2-7
CASSAGGNRREQYF
TGTGCCAGCAGCGCCGGCGGGAACCGTCGAGAGCAATACTTC
>.|TRBV3-1/TRBV3-2|.|TRBJ1-2
CASSQEFGLEGRDNYGYTF
TGTGCCAGCAGCCAAGAATTCGGGTTGGAGGGGCGAGACAACTATGGCTACACCTTC
>.|TRBV5-1|TRBD1|TRBJ2-2
CASSRDSLYGELFF
TGCGCCAGCAGCCGGGACAGCTTATACGGGGAGCTGTTTTTT
>once|TRBV4-2|TRBD1|TRBJ1-2
CASSQDRELGGYTF
TGTGCCAGCAGCCAGGACAGGGAATTAGGGGGCTACACCTTC
>.|TRBV27|TRBD1|TRBJ1-2
CASRDRGPNYGYTF
TGTGCCAGCAGAGACAGGGGACCCAACTATGGCTACACCTTC
>.|TRBV5-4|TRBD2|TRBJ2-2
CASSFSGRSGTGELFF
TGTGCCAGCAGCTTCAGCGGGAGGAGTGGAACCGGGGAGCTGTTTTTT
>.|TRBV30|TRBD1|TRBJ1-2
CAWSQPGQGLFYGYTF
TGTGCCTGGAGCCAACCGGGACAGGGTTTATTCTATGGCTACACCTTC
>.|TRBV5-1|.|TRBJ1-1
CASSLAGKSNTEAFF
TGCGCCAGCAGCTTGGCCGGGAAATCGAACACTGAAGCTTTCTTT
>.|TRBV15|.|TRBJ2-7
CATSTGQSYEQYF
TGTGCCACCAGCACTGGACAATCCTACGAGCAGTACTTC
>.|TRBV19|TRBD1|TRBJ1-1
CASSKVGTGGTEAFF
TGTGCCAGTAGTAAAGTGGGGACAGGGGGCACTGAAGCTTTCTTT
>.|TRBV19|.|TRBJ2-2
CASSIDQGRNTGELFF
TGTGCCAGTAGTATTGACCAGGGCCGGAACACCGGGGAGCTGTTTTTT
>.|TRBV9|.|TRBJ1-6
CASSVEGAYNSPLHF
TGTGCCAGCAGCGTAGAGGGGGCCTATAATTCACCCCTCCACTTT
>.|TRBV4-2|.|TRBJ2-1
CASSQVSEQFF
TGTGCCAGCAGCCAAGTTAGTGAGCAGTTCTTC
>.|TRBV30|.|TRBJ1-5
CAWSADRRNQPQHF
TGTGCCTGGAGTGCAGACAGACGCAATCAGCCCCAGCATTTT
>.|TRBV18|.|TRBJ2-3
CASSPGSDADTQYF
TGTGCCAGCTCACCCGGTAGCGACGCAGATACGCAGTATTTT
>once|TRBV30|TRBD2|TRBJ2-7
CAWMFSASGKYEQYF
TGTGCCTGGATGTTCTCTGCCAGCGGGAAGTACGAGCAGTACTTC
>.|TRBV15|TRBD1|TRBJ1-2
CATSRGQVVYGYTF
TGTGCCACCAGCAGGGGACAGGTAGTCTATGGCTACACCTTC
>.|TRBV2|TRBD1|TRBJ2-7
CASRPTGGAYEQYF
TGTGCCAGCAGGCCGACAGGGGGGGCCTACGAGCAGTACTTC
>.|TRBV6-5|.|TRBJ2-7
CAILRGPYEQYF
TGTGCCATCCTTAGGGGCCCCTACGAGCAGTACTTC
>once|TRBV10-3|TRBD2|TRBJ2-3
CAISDNPGGQYF
TGTGCCATCAGTGATAACCCGGGAGGGCAGTATTTT
>once|TRBV28|TRBD1|TRBJ1-5
CASSGTGALNQPQHF
TGTGCCAGCAGTGGGACAGGGGCCCTAAATCAGCCCCAGCATTTT
>few|TRBV6-4|.|TRBJ1-1
CASSREENTEAFF
TGTGCCAGCAGTAGAGAGGAGAACACTGAAGCTTTCTTT
>.|TRBV5-1|TRBD1|TRBJ1-1
CASSGGSIFGTEAFF
TGCGCCAGCTCAGGGGGTAGTATCTTTGGGACTGAAGCTTTCTTT
>once|TRBV5-8|TRBD1|TRBJ1-3
CASSFGTAQNTGNTIYF
TGTGCCAGCAGCTTCGGGACAGCCCAAAACACTGGAAACACCATATATTTT
>.|TRBV29-1|.|TRBJ1-1
CGALRGSTEAFF
TGCGGAGCCCTTCGGGGGAGCACTGAAGCTTTCTTT
>.|TRBV10-3|TRBD1|TRBJ2-5
CAISDVQGVGETQYF
TGTGCCATCAGTGACGTCCAGGGGGTAGGAGAGACCCAGTACTTC
>.|TRBV19|TRBD1|TRBJ2-6
CASSSRGQGVNSGANVLTF
TGTGCCAGTAGTTCCCGAGGACAGGGGGTAAATTCTGGGGCCAACGTCCTGACTTTC
>once|TRBV6-2/TRBV6-3|.|TRBJ2-1
CASSYLQDNEQFF
TGTGCCAGCAGTTACTTACAGGACAATGAGCAGTTCTTC
>few|TRBV7-9|.|TRBJ2-6
CALLTTSGANVLTF
TGTGCCCTTCTAACGACTTCCGGGGCCAACGTCCTGACTTTC
>few|TRBV24-1|.|TRBJ2-7
CATSDLGGSSYEQYF
TGTGCCACCAGTGATTTAGGCGGGTCCTCCTACGAGCAGTACTTC